Presented here are 26 T cell receptor beta chains from one specimen sequenced in a study of blood T cells in healthy people across ages. The second PCR ran roughly 7 to 12 cycles with a sample-barcoded 5' primer and J-beta primers. TCRdb processed the 5' RACE reads anew with MiXCR; each CDR3 protein has one entry. Among about 830,000 distinct CDR3 sequences, about 59% were seen once, and the ten largest hold roughly a quarter. What was sequenced was blood. Receptors were obtained from a man between 25 and 39 years old in good health.

The chain uses TRBV6-5 and TRBJ2-5; possible D gene TRBD1, 5 bases. This CDR3 has 17 amino acids. Trimming took 3 bases from V and 2 from J, leaving 19 bases between them. Looked up from germline, CDR1 is MNHEY and CDR2 is SVGAGI. Here the CDR3 DNA reads TGTGCCAGCAGTTATAGGCTAGGTACAGGTACTCAAGAGACCCAGTACTTC. Protein sequence: CASSYRLGTGTQETQYF.

This clonotype was detected only a few times. This rearrangement joins TRBV7-8 to TRBJ2-3, with 9 bases matching TRBD2. From germline, CDR1 is SGHVS and CDR2 FQNEAQ. The V segment lost 4 bases and the J segment 5 bases; nucleotides outside the gene matches: 7. There are 15 residues in the CDR3. This chain's CDR3 is CASSSLSGGIDTQYF. Written as DNA, the CDR3 is TGTGCCAGCAGCTCACTCAGCGGGGGGATAGATACGCAGTATTTT.

Comments on this clonotype: Its ends do not fully match the called genes, so a read error is possible. The chain recombines TRBV25-1 with TRBJ2-5, with TRBD1 matching over 9 bases. CDR3 length equals 14 residues. The germline V gene encodes CDR1 MGHDK and CDR2 SYGVNS. The CDR3, as DNA: TGTGCTAGCAGTCCTACAGGGGGCATGGAGACCCAGTACTTC. As protein: CASSPTGGMETQYF.

The DNA for the CDR3 is TGTGCCAGCAGTCTCACTGGAGGGGTTGTTACGCAGTATTTT. Amino acid sequence: CASSLTGGVVTQYF. V usage is TRBV28 and J usage is TRBJ2-3, with D tentatively TRBD2 (6 bases). Trimming cost V 5 bases and J 8 bases, with 17 bases left between them. This CDR3 contains 14 residues. Per germline, CDR1 MDHEN and CDR2 SYDVKM.

The CDR3 region has the DNA TGCGCCAGCAGCTTGGTGGGGGGCTTGAGCACCGGGGAGCTGTTTTTT. Its translation: CASSLVGGLSTGELFF. The chain links TRBV5-1 to TRBJ2-2; tentatively, D is TRBD1 or TRBD2 (6 bases each). There are 16 residues in the CDR3. From germline, CDR1 is SGHRS and CDR2 YFSETQ. Trimming pared 0 bases from V and 4 bases from J, leaving 13 bases between.

V gene TRBV3-1 combines with J gene TRBJ1-2; tentative D call: TRBD1 (5 bases). This CDR3 is built from 15 residues. Germline-derived CDR1 and CDR2 are LGHDT and YNNKEL (reference sequence). The V gene lost 0 bases and the J gene lost 3 bases, with 11 bases spanning the gap. DNA for the CDR3: TGTGCCAGCAGCCAAGAAGGTGCGGGGGACTATGGCTACACCTTC. Its protein is CASSQEGAGDYGYTF.

The chain carries TRBV7-9 and TRBJ2-1; 7 positions agree with TRBD2. V dropped 1 base and J dropped 9; count of bases not matched to a gene: 3. The CDR3 is made up of 13 amino acids. The germline V gene has CDR1 SEHNR and CDR2 FQNEAQ (reference sequence). The CDR3 bases are TGTGCCAGCAGCTTAGTGAGCGGGGCTGAGCAGTTCTTC. This sequence encodes CASSLVSGAEQFF.

This chain uses TRBV11-1 with TRBJ2-6; D gene unclear. Germline values: CDR1 SGHAT, CDR2 FQDESV (reference sequence). V was trimmed by 3 bases and J by 0 bases, leaving 9 bases between them. The CDR3 runs to 16 residues. CDR3 DNA: TGTGCCAGCAGCTTTCGACCGCACTCTGGGGCCAACGTCCTGACTTTC. The encoded protein is CASSFRPHSGANVLTF.

This rearrangement joins TRBV20-1 to TRBJ2-5; 9 positions match TRBD1. The J call is in doubt because the DNA end fits TRBJ2-7 better. CDR3 size: 13 residues. The V gene's germline CDR1 is DFQATT and CDR2 SNEGSKA (reference sequence). The CDR3 DNA follows: TGCAGTGCCCCCGACAGGGGGTCCTACGAGCAGTACTTC. As protein: CSAPDRGSYEQYF.

This clonotype appeared a single time. The genes are TRBV12-3 or TRBV12-4 and TRBJ2-5, with TRBD1 matching 9 bases. The V segment lost 5 bases and the J segment 6 bases; nucleotides outside the gene matches: 10. The CDR3 totals 15 residues. In DNA form, the CDR3 reads TGTGCCAGCAGTCCAGGACAGGGGAGCAAAAAGACCCAGTACTTC. Protein: CASSPGQGSKKTQYF.

This clonotype was detected only a few times. The J gene is TRBJ1-2, the V gene TRBV6-5; tentative D call: TRBD1 (6 bases). This CDR3 region has 14 residues. Trimming removed 2 bases from V and 3 bases from J, with 10 bases in between. From germline, CDR1 is MNHEY and CDR2 SVGAGI. The CDR3 DNA is TGTGCCAGCAGTTACGGGGGGCCAGACTATGGCTACACCTTC. As protein: CASSYGGPDYGYTF.

The chain recombines TRBV6-5 with TRBJ2-3; D remains ambiguous. The CDR3 spans 15 residues. V dropped 2 bases and J dropped 4 bases, with 13 bases sitting between them. Germline loops: CDR1 MNHEY, CDR2 SVGAGI. For the CDR3, the DNA is TGTGCCAGCAGTTACGGCGCCGAACCCCCAGATACGCAGTATTTT. As protein: CASSYGAEPPDTQYF.

The chain couples TRBV7-3 to TRBJ2-3, with D unresolved. Trimming cost V 0 bases and J 2 bases, with 6 bases left between them. CDR1 SGHTA and CDR2 FQGTGA come from the germline V gene. The length of the CDR3 is 14 residues. CDR3 sequence reads: CASSLTSFTDTQYF. CDR3 DNA sequence: TGTGCCAGCAGCTTAACTAGCTTCACAGATACGCAGTATTTT. The variable domain in full, completed from reference TRBV7-3 and TRBJ2-3, reads GAGVSQTPSNKVTEKGKYVELRCDPISGHTALYWYRQSLGQGPEFLIYFQGTGAADDSGLPNDRFFAVRPEGSVSTLKIQRTERGDSAVYLCASSLTSFTDTQYFGPGTRLTVL.

For the CDR3, the DNA is TGTGCCAGCAGGGAGGTAGCGGGGGGCCTTTGCTCCTACAATGAGCAGTTCTTC. Translation gives CASREVAGGLCSYNEQFF. V usage is TRBV21-1 and J usage is TRBJ2-1; TRBD2 is taken as the D call from the table, unchecked against the DNA. TRBV21-1 is classified as a pseudogene. The CDR3 is 18 residues long.

This clonotype was counted a few times. The rearrangement uses TRBV2 and TRBJ2-5; D is tentatively TRBD1 or TRBD2 (6 bases each). The CDR3 is made up of 12 amino acids. The germline V gene has CDR1 SNHLY and CDR2 FYNNEI. The germline V and J ends were trimmed by 7 bases and 4 bases, with 10 bases remaining between them. The CDR3 bases are TGTGCCAGCATTACGGGGGCAGAGACCCAGTACTTC. Translating gives CASITGAETQYF.

A few counts support this clonotype. This chain links TRBV7-9 with TRBJ2-1; D remains unclear. With 1 base removed from V and 7 bases from J, the gap between germline ends came to 5 bases. CDR1 is SEHNR and CDR2 is FQNEAQ in the germline V gene (reference sequence). This CDR3 spans 12 amino acids. The CDR3 nucleotides are TGTGCCAGCAGCTTAGAGTGGAATGAGCAGTTCTTC. Translated, it gives CASSLEWNEQFF.

This clonotype was picked up many times. This CDR3 reads CAISEDSYGYTF. DNA of the CDR3: TGTGCCATCAGTGAGGACAGCTATGGCTACACCTTC. The genes are TRBV10-3 and TRBJ1-2; possibly TRBD1 for D (5 bases). The CDR3 runs 12 residues. The germline gives CDR1 ENHRY, CDR2 SYGVKD. Trimming stripped 2 bases from V and 4 bases from J, with 5 bases between.

Only one count was recorded for this clonotype. The chain uses TRBV18 and TRBJ2-5, with TRBD2 identical over 8 bases. The CDR3 covers 17 residues. J gave up 0 bases and V 3 bases, and 9 bases lay outside the gene matches. Looked up from germline, CDR1 is KGHSH and CDR2 is LQKENI. CDR3 bases: TGTGCCAGCTCACCCCCTTTGGGTAGCGGGGACCAAGAGACCCAGTACTTC. Amino acid sequence: CASSPPLGSGDQETQYF.

V is TRBV7-2 and J is TRBJ1-6; the D is unclear. The V gene lost 4 bases and the J gene lost 0 bases, with 13 bases spanning the gap. Germline loops: CDR1 SGHTA, CDR2 FQGNSA. The CDR3 contains 17 residues. The CDR3 coding sequence is TGTGCCAGCAGCTACCCCGACATCAGCTCCTATAATTCACCCCTCCACTTT. It specifies CASSYPDISSYNSPLHF. Based on the CDR3 plus reference TRBV7-2 and TRBJ1-6, the full variable domain is GAGVSQSPSNKVTEKGKDVELRCDPISGHTALYWYRQSLGQGLEFLIYFQGNSAPDKSGLPSDRFSAERTGGSVSTLTIQRTQQEDSAVYLCASSYPDISSYNSPLHFGNGTRLTVT.

V is TRBV7-3 and J is TRBJ2-4, with no clear D. The DNA matches TRBJ2-7 better at its end, which makes the J call doubtful. From germline, CDR1 is SGHTA and CDR2 FQGTGA. The CDR3 is 15 amino acids. CDR3 in DNA: TGTGCCAGCAGCTTAGGTAACAGTCGAGTGGACGAGCAGTACTTC. Amino acids: CASSLGNSRVDEQYF.

V and J are TRBV12-3 or TRBV12-4 and TRBJ2-3, with a possible D match to TRBD1 (5 bases). The CDR3 consists of 14 residues. Trimming shortened V by 7 bases and J by 2 bases, and 13 bases separated the two germline ends. This CDR3 reads CASTADTFTDTQYF. The CDR3 DNA reads as TGTGCCAGCACCGCGGACACTTTCACAGATACGCAGTATTTT.

The chain combines TRBV15 with TRBJ2-1; the D is unclear. The length of the CDR3 is 15 residues. V was cut by 3 bases and J by 4 bases, with 13 bases left in between. Germline CDR1 and CDR2: LNHNV and YYDKDF (reference sequence). CDR3 region: CATSRETWAYNEQFF. CDR3 DNA sequence: TGTGCCACCAGCAGGGAGACGTGGGCTTACAATGAGCAGTTCTTC.

A few counts support this clonotype. The gene calls are TRBV29-1 and TRBJ2-1, with D perhaps TRBD1 or TRBD2 (5 bases each). Germline CDR1 is SQVTM and CDR2 is ANQGSEA. V was cut by 3 bases and J by 12 bases, with 12 bases left in between. The CDR3 is made up of 11 amino acids. CDR3 amino acids: CSVDGTWVQFF. CDR3 bases: TGCAGCGTTGATGGGACGTGGGTGCAGTTCTTC.

This chain connects TRBV5-6 to TRBJ2-6; 10 bases map to TRBD1. After removal of 4 bases from V and 0 bases from J, the junction contained 10 bases not matched to a gene. CDR1 is SGHDT, CDR2 YYEEEE, per germline. The CDR3 spans 19 residues. The CDR3 DNA reads TGTGCCAGCAGCCCACTCCTTCGACAGGGGGCCTCTGGGGCCAACGTCCTGACTTTC. This codes for CASSPLLRQGASGANVLTF.

This clonotype appeared once. V and J are TRBV4-1 and TRBJ1-2; the D gene is possibly TRBD1 (5 bases). Germline-derived CDR1 and CDR2 are MGHRA and YSYEKL. The CDR3 runs 17 residues. V gave up 2 bases and J gave up 4 bases, with 20 bases separating them. The CDR3 spells CASSQTNPGTTSYGYTF. CDR3 nucleotides: TGCGCCAGCAGCCAAACGAACCCCGGGACCACTAGCTATGGCTACACCTTC.

This clonotype has only one observation. The chain has TRBV7-9 and TRBJ2-5; no firm D call. V shed 5 bases and J shed 0 bases, with 7 bases lying between them. Germline V gene data show CDR1 as SEHNR and CDR2 as FQNEAQ (reference sequence). The CDR3 runs to 13 residues. The CDR3 spells CASSTGHQETQYF. CDR3 in DNA: TGTGCCAGCAGCACCGGCCACCAAGAGACCCAGTACTTC.